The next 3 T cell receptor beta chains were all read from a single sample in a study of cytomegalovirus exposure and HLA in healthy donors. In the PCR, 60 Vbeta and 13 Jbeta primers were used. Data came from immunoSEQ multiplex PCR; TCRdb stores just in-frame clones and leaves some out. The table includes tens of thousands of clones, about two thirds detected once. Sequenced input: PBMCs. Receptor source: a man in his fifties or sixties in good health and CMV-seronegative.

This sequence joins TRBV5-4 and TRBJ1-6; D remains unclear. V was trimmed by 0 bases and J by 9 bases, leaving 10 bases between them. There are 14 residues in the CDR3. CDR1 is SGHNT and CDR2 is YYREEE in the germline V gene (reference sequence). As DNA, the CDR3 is TGTGCCAGCAGCTTGGAGAGGGAAGGTTCACCCCTCCACTTT. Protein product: CASSLEREGSPLHF.

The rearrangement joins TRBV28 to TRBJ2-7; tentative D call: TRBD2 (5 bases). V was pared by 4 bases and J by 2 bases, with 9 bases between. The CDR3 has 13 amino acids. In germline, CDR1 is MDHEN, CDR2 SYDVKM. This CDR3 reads CASSSDSAYEQYF. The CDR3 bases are TGTGCCAGCAGTTCGGACTCAGCCTACGAGCAGTACTTC. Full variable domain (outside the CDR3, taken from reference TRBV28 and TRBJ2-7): DVKVTQSSRYLVKRTGEKVFLECVQDMDHENMFWYRQDPGLGLRLIYFSYDVKMKEKGDIPEGYSVSREKKERFSLILESASTNQTSMYLCASSSDSAYEQYFGPGTRLTVT.

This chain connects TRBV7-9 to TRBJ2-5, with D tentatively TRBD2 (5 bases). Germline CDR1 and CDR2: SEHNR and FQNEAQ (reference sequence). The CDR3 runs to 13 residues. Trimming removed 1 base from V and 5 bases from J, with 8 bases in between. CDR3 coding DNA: TGTGCCAGCAGCTTAGACCCGGGGGAGACCCAGTACTTC. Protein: CASSLDPGETQYF.